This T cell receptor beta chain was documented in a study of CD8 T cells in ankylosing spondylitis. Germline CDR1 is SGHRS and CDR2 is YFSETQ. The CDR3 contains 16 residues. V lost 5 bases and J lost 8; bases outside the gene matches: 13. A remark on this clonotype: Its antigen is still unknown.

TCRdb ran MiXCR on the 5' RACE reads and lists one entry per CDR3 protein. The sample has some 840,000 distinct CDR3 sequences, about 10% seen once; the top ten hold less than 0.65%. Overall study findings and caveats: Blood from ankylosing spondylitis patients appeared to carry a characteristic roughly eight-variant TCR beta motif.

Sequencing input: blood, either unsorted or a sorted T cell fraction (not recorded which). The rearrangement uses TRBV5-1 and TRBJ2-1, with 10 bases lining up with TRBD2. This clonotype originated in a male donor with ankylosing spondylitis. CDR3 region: CASRPLTSGLTDEQFF. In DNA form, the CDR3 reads TGCGCCAGCAGGCCATTGACTAGCGGGCTAACGGATGAGCAGTTCTTC.